A selection of T cell receptor beta chains follows, all from one sample in a study of OX40 agonist ivuxolimab in advanced cancers. Sequencing used immunoSEQ multiplex PCR; TCRdb keeps in-frame clones, though not all of them. Found here are around 15,000 clones, roughly 81% of them singletons; the top ten hold 41%. Sequenced here: CD4+ or CD8+ T cells sorted from blood, sampled in a trial of the OX40 agonist ivuxolimab. Receptor source: an adult with an advanced solid tumor such as melanoma, head and neck, liver or kidney cancer. Both conserved end residues are part of each CDR3. The D gene is left open where the match is weak. Only part of the rows carry a size: once, few, many, or a class if the clone is expanded.

clone_size: once; d_call: NA; v_call: TRBV5-4; j_call: TRBJ2-7; cdr3_length: 14; cdr3_nt: TGTGCCAGCAGCTGGGGGGATGGGCGGTACGAGCAGTACTTC; cdr3_aa: CASSWGDGRYEQYF
clone_size: NA; d_call: TRBD1; v_call: TRBV9; j_call: TRBJ2-1; cdr3_length: 15; cdr3_nt: TGTGCCAGCAGCGTTTACGGGACAGCGTACAATGAGCAGTTCTTC; cdr3_aa: CASSVYGTAYNEQFF
clone_size: few; d_call: NA; v_call: TRBV27; j_call: TRBJ2-7; cdr3_length: 12; cdr3_nt: TGTGCCAGCGCCACAGGAACCTACGAGCAGTACTTC; cdr3_aa: CASATGTYEQYF
clone_size: once; d_call: TRBD1; v_call: TRBV4-3; j_call: TRBJ2-5; cdr3_length: 15; cdr3_nt: TGCGCCAGCAGCCAAGGGACAGGGGAGGAGAGGACCCAGTACTTC; cdr3_aa: CASSQGTGEERTQYF
clone_size: NA; d_call: NA; v_call: TRBV7-9; j_call: TRBJ1-1; cdr3_length: 11; cdr3_nt: TGTGCCAGCAGCTTCGACAGTGGAGCTTTCTTT; cdr3_aa: CASSFDSGAFF
clone_size: NA; d_call: NA; v_call: TRBV28; j_call: TRBJ2-5; cdr3_length: 14; cdr3_nt: TGTGCCAGCAGTTTAGAACTGGACCAAGAGACCCAGTACTTC; cdr3_aa: CASSLELDQETQYF
clone_size: NA; d_call: NA; v_call: TRBV6-5; j_call: TRBJ2-2; cdr3_length: 12; cdr3_nt: TGTGCCATCAACCACGGCCTGGGGGAGCTGTTTTTT; cdr3_aa: CAINHGLGELFF
clone_size: NA; d_call: NA; v_call: TRBV6-5; j_call: TRBJ2-7; cdr3_length: 14; cdr3_nt: TGTGCCAGCAGTTACTCTGGAGATACCTACGAGCAGTACTTC; cdr3_aa: CASSYSGDTYEQYF
clone_size: NA; d_call: NA; v_call: TRBV27; j_call: TRBJ2-7; cdr3_length: 14; cdr3_nt: TGTGCCAGCAGTTCAGTCTCCCAGCCCTACGAGCAGTACTTC; cdr3_aa: CASSSVSQPYEQYF
clone_size: once; d_call: NA; v_call: TRBV21-1; j_call: TRBJ2-7; cdr3_length: 16; cdr3_nt: TGTGCCAGCAGCAAAGGGGCAGCCCTTTTCTCCTACGAGCAGTACTTC; cdr3_aa: CASSKGAALFSYEQYF
clone_size: NA; d_call: NA; v_call: TRBV30; j_call: TRBJ2-7; cdr3_length: 11; cdr3_nt: TGTGCCTGGACGAGGGGGACAGAGCAGTACTTC; cdr3_aa: CAWTRGTEQYF
clone_size: NA; d_call: NA; v_call: TRBV18; j_call: TRBJ1-2; cdr3_length: 14; cdr3_nt: TGTGCCAGCTCACCACCGGCTTTCCCAGTAGCCTACACCTTC; cdr3_aa: CASSPPAFPVAYTF
clone_size: NA; d_call: NA; v_call: TRBV5-1; j_call: TRBJ2-7; cdr3_length: 13; cdr3_nt: TGCGCCAGCAGTCGGGAGAGTTCCTACGAGCAGTACTTC; cdr3_aa: CASSRESSYEQYF
clone_size: NA; d_call: TRBD1; v_call: TRBV7-9; j_call: TRBJ2-3; cdr3_length: 15; cdr3_nt: TGTGCCAGCAGGTTGACAGGGGGGCGCACAGATACGCAGTATTTT; cdr3_aa: CASRLTGGRTDTQYF
clone_size: NA; d_call: TRBD1; v_call: TRBV19; j_call: TRBJ2-1; cdr3_length: 17; cdr3_nt: TGTGCCAGTAGTAAAAGGGTCGGGGACAGATTGTACAATGAGCAGTTCTTC; cdr3_aa: CASSKRVGDRLYNEQFF
clone_size: few; d_call: NA; v_call: TRBV5-1; j_call: TRBJ2-2; cdr3_length: 14; cdr3_nt: TGCGCCAGCAGCTCCTGGACAGACACCGGGGAGCTGTTTTTT; cdr3_aa: CASSSWTDTGELFF
clone_size: NA; d_call: NA; v_call: TRBV4-1; j_call: TRBJ1-2; cdr3_length: 14; cdr3_nt: TGCGCCAGCAGCCAAGATCGGGTGGGCCAGTCTCACACCTTC; cdr3_aa: CASSQDRVGQSHTF
clone_size: NA; d_call: NA; v_call: TRBV29-1; j_call: TRBJ2-7; cdr3_length: 14; cdr3_nt: TGCAGCGTTGAAGGGACACGGAGTCCCTACGAGCAGTACTTC; cdr3_aa: CSVEGTRSPYEQYF
clone_size: few; d_call: NA; v_call: TRBV4-1; j_call: TRBJ2-7; cdr3_length: 13; cdr3_nt: TGCGCCAGCAGCCAAGTGGAAGGGGACGAGCAGTACTTC; cdr3_aa: CASSQVEGDEQYF
clone_size: NA; d_call: NA; v_call: TRBV28; j_call: TRBJ1-5; cdr3_length: 14; cdr3_nt: TGTGCCAGCAAGACGTCTGGGAGCAATCAGCCCCAGCATTTT; cdr3_aa: CASKTSGSNQPQHF
clone_size: NA; d_call: TRBD1; v_call: TRBV27; j_call: TRBJ2-7; cdr3_length: 14; cdr3_nt: TGTGCCAGCAGTTACAGGGGGAGCATCTACGAGCAGTACTTC; cdr3_aa: CASSYRGSIYEQYF
clone_size: medium-sized; d_call: TRBD2; v_call: TRBV9; j_call: TRBJ2-2; cdr3_length: 19; cdr3_nt: TGTGCCAGCAGCGCCCCTGGACTAGCGGGAGGGACGAACACCGGGGAGCTGTTTTTT; cdr3_aa: CASSAPGLAGGTNTGELFF
clone_size: NA; d_call: NA; v_call: TRBV28; j_call: TRBJ1-5; cdr3_length: 12; cdr3_nt: TGTGCCAGCAGCCCGGGACTACAGCCCCAGCATTTT; cdr3_aa: CASSPGLQPQHF
clone_size: NA; d_call: NA; v_call: TRBV5-6; j_call: TRBJ2-7; cdr3_length: 15; cdr3_nt: TGTGCCAGCAGCTTGGTTCGGGGACTCTCCTACGAGCAGTACTTC; cdr3_aa: CASSLVRGLSYEQYF
clone_size: NA; d_call: NA; v_call: TRBV6-4; j_call: TRBJ2-1; cdr3_length: 15; cdr3_nt: TGTGCCAGCAGTGACTCGAGGACGTCAGTTAATGAGCAGTTCTTC; cdr3_aa: CASSDSRTSVNEQFF
clone_size: NA; d_call: NA; v_call: TRBV4-3; j_call: TRBJ2-3; cdr3_length: 17; cdr3_nt: TGCGCCAGCAGCCAAGATTACCGGGACTCCCGCACAGATACGCAGTATTTT; cdr3_aa: CASSQDYRDSRTDTQYF
clone_size: once; d_call: NA; v_call: TRBV28; j_call: TRBJ2-4; cdr3_length: 16; cdr3_nt: TGTGCCAGCAGTTTCGTCGGCTCGCGGGCCGGGGGCATTCAGTACTTC; cdr3_aa: CASSFVGSRAGGIQYF
clone_size: few; d_call: NA; v_call: TRBV9; j_call: TRBJ2-2; cdr3_length: 15; cdr3_nt: TGTGCCAGCAGCTTCTCCGGGGGGAACACCGGGGAGCTGTTTTTT; cdr3_aa: CASSFSGGNTGELFF
clone_size: NA; d_call: NA; v_call: TRBV9; j_call: TRBJ2-7; cdr3_length: 14; cdr3_nt: TGTGCCAGCAGCGTAGATATAGGGACCTACGAGCAGTACTTC; cdr3_aa: CASSVDIGTYEQYF
clone_size: many; d_call: NA; v_call: TRBV5-1; j_call: TRBJ1-5; cdr3_length: 14; cdr3_nt: TGCGCCAGCAGCTTCGCAGGGGATGGTCAGCCCCAGCATTTT; cdr3_aa: CASSFAGDGQPQHF
clone_size: few; d_call: NA; v_call: TRBV6-1; j_call: TRBJ2-7; cdr3_length: 14; cdr3_nt: TGTGCCAGCAGTGTAGAGGGGGATTTCGGAGGGCAGTACTTC; cdr3_aa: CASSVEGDFGGQYF
clone_size: NA; d_call: TRBD2; v_call: TRBV7-3; j_call: TRBJ2-3; cdr3_length: 15; cdr3_nt: TGTGCCAGCAGCGCCAGCGGGGGGACCTGGGATACGCAGTATTTT; cdr3_aa: CASSASGGTWDTQYF
clone_size: NA; d_call: NA; v_call: TRBV5-1; j_call: TRBJ1-2; cdr3_length: 16; cdr3_nt: TGCGCCAGCAGCATTGGACAGCTTTCTTCGGGGGAGAAATCGACCTTC; cdr3_aa: CASSIGQLSSGEKSTF
clone_size: NA; d_call: TRBD2; v_call: TRBV4-3; j_call: TRBJ2-4; cdr3_length: 21; cdr3_nt: TGCGCCAGCAGCCAAGATTCGGGTACAGTAGCGGGAGAGTGGGCCAAAAACATTCAGTACTTC; cdr3_aa: CASSQDSGTVAGEWAKNIQYF
clone_size: few; d_call: NA; v_call: TRBV29-1; j_call: TRBJ2-2; cdr3_length: 14; cdr3_nt: TGCAGCGTTGAAGACCAGGGTTGGGCCGGGGAGCTGTTTTTT; cdr3_aa: CSVEDQGWAGELFF
clone_size: NA; d_call: NA; v_call: TRBV9; j_call: TRBJ2-7; cdr3_length: 14; cdr3_nt: TGTGCCAGCAGCGTAGATGGGGGTACCCACGAGCAGTACTTC; cdr3_aa: CASSVDGGTHEQYF
clone_size: NA; d_call: NA; v_call: TRBV27; j_call: TRBJ1-2; cdr3_length: 13; cdr3_nt: TGTGCCAGCAGTTTAGGACAGCGAGGAGGCTACACCTTC; cdr3_aa: CASSLGQRGGYTF
clone_size: NA; d_call: NA; v_call: TRBV4-1; j_call: TRBJ2-1; cdr3_length: 13; cdr3_nt: TGCGCCAGCAGCCTCATTGGGGGAGATGAGCAGTTCTTC; cdr3_aa: CASSLIGGDEQFF
clone_size: NA; d_call: NA; v_call: TRBV4-3; j_call: TRBJ2-2; cdr3_length: 16; cdr3_nt: TGCGCCAGCAGCCAAGATTCCGCCGGAGGGACCGGGGAGCTGTTTTTT; cdr3_aa: CASSQDSAGGTGELFF
clone_size: NA; d_call: NA; v_call: TRBV5-6; j_call: TRBJ2-7; cdr3_length: 18; cdr3_nt: TGTGCCAGCAGCCCGGGAATTCGGGGGGCGACGAACTCCTACGAGCAGTACTTC; cdr3_aa: CASSPGIRGATNSYEQYF
clone_size: NA; d_call: TRBD2; v_call: TRBV27; j_call: TRBJ2-7; cdr3_length: 15; cdr3_nt: TGTGCCAGCAGCGCCGGGACTAGCGGGAGTAATGAGCAGTACTTC; cdr3_aa: CASSAGTSGSNEQYF
clone_size: few; d_call: NA; v_call: TRBV7-9; j_call: TRBJ1-4; cdr3_length: 15; cdr3_nt: TGTGCCAGCAGCCCCCTTTCGGCGGCTAATGAAAAACTGTTTTTT; cdr3_aa: CASSPLSAANEKLFF
clone_size: NA; d_call: TRBD1; v_call: TRBV27; j_call: TRBJ2-7; cdr3_length: 13; cdr3_nt: TGTGCCAGCAGTTCTTGGGACAGTTCCCAGCAGTACTTC; cdr3_aa: CASSSWDSSQQYF
clone_size: NA; d_call: TRBD2; v_call: TRBV5-1; j_call: TRBJ2-5; cdr3_length: 17; cdr3_nt: TGCGCCAGCAGCTTGGAACCTAGCGGGACTGTAGGAGAGACCCAGTACTTC; cdr3_aa: CASSLEPSGTVGETQYF
clone_size: NA; d_call: NA; v_call: TRBV7-2; j_call: TRBJ1-1; cdr3_length: 12; cdr3_nt: TGTGCCAGCAGCTTGGGGCGGACGGAAGCTTTCTTT; cdr3_aa: CASSLGRTEAFF
clone_size: NA; d_call: TRBD1; v_call: TRBV4-2; j_call: TRBJ2-7; cdr3_length: 16; cdr3_nt: TGTGCCAGCAGCCAAGAGTCGGCAGGGGGCTCTGGCGAGCAGTACTTC; cdr3_aa: CASSQESAGGSGEQYF
clone_size: NA; d_call: NA; v_call: TRBV7-3; j_call: TRBJ1-2; cdr3_length: 15; cdr3_nt: TGTGCCAGCAGCTTGGGCGGAAGGGGGAGCTATGGCTACACCTTC; cdr3_aa: CASSLGGRGSYGYTF
clone_size: NA; d_call: TRBD1; v_call: TRBV19; j_call: TRBJ1-2; cdr3_length: 14; cdr3_nt: TGTGCCAGTAGTCACCGGACAGGGAACTATGGCTACACCTTC; cdr3_aa: CASSHRTGNYGYTF
clone_size: NA; d_call: NA; v_call: TRBV27; j_call: TRBJ2-7; cdr3_length: 14; cdr3_nt: TGTGCCAGCAGTTACCGGGACACTTCCTACGAGCAGTACTTC; cdr3_aa: CASSYRDTSYEQYF
clone_size: NA; d_call: NA; v_call: TRBV19; j_call: TRBJ2-1; cdr3_length: 13; cdr3_nt: TGTGCCAGTAGTATCCCGGGCCCTAATGAGCAGTTCTTC; cdr3_aa: CASSIPGPNEQFF
clone_size: NA; d_call: NA; v_call: TRBV6-1; j_call: TRBJ1-2; cdr3_length: 11; cdr3_nt: TGTAGCGGCGGGGAGTCCTATGGCTACACCTTC; cdr3_aa: CSGGESYGYTF
clone_size: NA; d_call: NA; v_call: TRBV2; j_call: TRBJ2-1; cdr3_length: 15; cdr3_nt: TGTGCCAGCAAAGCGGACAGTTCAGCGGACAATGAGCAGTTCTTC; cdr3_aa: CASKADSSADNEQFF
clone_size: few; d_call: TRBD2; v_call: TRBV6-4; j_call: TRBJ2-1; cdr3_length: 15; cdr3_nt: TGTGCCAGCAGTGATGCGGGGGGCCCAGGGAATGAGCAGTTCTTC; cdr3_aa: CASSDAGGPGNEQFF
clone_size: few; d_call: NA; v_call: TRBV15; j_call: TRBJ1-1; cdr3_length: 14; cdr3_nt: TGTGCCACCAGCAAAGTGCAGGGTGGTTTTGAAGCTTTCTTT; cdr3_aa: CATSKVQGGFEAFF
clone_size: once; d_call: TRBD1; v_call: TRBV15; j_call: TRBJ2-7; cdr3_length: 14; cdr3_nt: TGTGCCACCAGCACTACGACAGGGACCTACGAGCAGTACTTC; cdr3_aa: CATSTTTGTYEQYF
clone_size: once; d_call: NA; v_call: TRBV7-9; j_call: TRBJ1-2; cdr3_length: 12; cdr3_nt: TGTGCCAGCAGCTCGGACGGCTATGGCTACACCTTC; cdr3_aa: CASSSDGYGYTF
clone_size: NA; d_call: NA; v_call: TRBV7-8; j_call: TRBJ2-1; cdr3_length: 15; cdr3_nt: TGTGCCAGCAGCCAAGGGGGGGGGCGCGGGAATGAGCAGTTCTTC; cdr3_aa: CASSQGGGRGNEQFF
clone_size: NA; d_call: NA; v_call: TRBV27; j_call: TRBJ2-5; cdr3_length: 14; cdr3_nt: TGTGCCAGCAGTTTATCGCGGCCCACTGAGACCCAGTACTTC; cdr3_aa: CASSLSRPTETQYF
clone_size: few; d_call: TRBD2; v_call: TRBV7-6; j_call: TRBJ2-1; cdr3_length: 14; cdr3_nt: TGTGCCAGCAGCTTAGCCTTGCGGGAGGCAGAGCAGTTCTTC; cdr3_aa: CASSLALREAEQFF
clone_size: NA; d_call: NA; v_call: TRBV25-1; j_call: TRBJ2-7; cdr3_length: 13; cdr3_nt: TGTGCCAGCAGTGACGGAGCCTACTACGAGCAGTACTTC; cdr3_aa: CASSDGAYYEQYF